The 10 T cell receptor beta chains listed next were all sequenced from one sample in a study of regulatory T cells in long-lasting Graves disease (dated by TCRdb to the early 2020s). Read against the paper, the sample's time point label means: persistent/refractory GD, antithyroid drugs over 5 years with positive TRAb. For both TCR sequencing and RNA sequencing, RNA was extracted from PBMCs using TRIzol. Library method: multiplex PCR. For sequencing, an Illumina HiSeq 4000 was employed. CDR3 regions were amplified by Arm-PCR with iRepertoire HTBI primers to construct TCR beta libraries. Clones were called with MiXCR by TCRdb after fastp trimmed the public reads at Q25, and only in-frame beta chains were retained. CDR3 protein sequences are deduplicated, and each keeps its most common genes and DNA. The sample table contains roughly 400,000 distinct CDR3 sequences; only one count was recorded for less than 25% of them. The ten largest clonotypes hold about a fifth of the sample.

This sample comprised peripheral blood mononuclear cells (PBMCs), obtained when the disease was refractory, from a patient treated with antithyroid drugs. Receptor source: a female donor with Graves disease.

Many counts were recorded for this clonotype. This chain connects TRBV12-3 or TRBV12-4 to TRBJ1-4; D unclear. Trimming removed 5 bases at V and 8 bases at J, with 12 bases between. The CDR3 is 13 amino acids. The CDR3, as DNA: TGTGCCAGCAGTCCCTCGGCACGGGAAAAACTGTTTTTT. Translation gives CASSPSAREKLFF.

As concerns this clonotype: A much more abundant neighbour one base away suggests this may be a read error. The chain is built from TRBV3-1 and TRBJ1-2; D call uncertain. The CDR3 runs 15 residues. Germline assignment: CDR1 LGHDT and CDR2 YNNKEL (reference sequence). As DNA, the CDR3 is TGTGCCAGCAGCCAAGACCGAGCCGCTAACTATGGCTACGCCTTC. It encodes CASSQDRAANYGYAF.

This clonotype was counted between two and nine times. The chain carries TRBV30 and TRBJ2-7, with 10 bases lining up with TRBD2. The germline V gene encodes CDR1 GTSNPN and CDR2 SVGIG (reference sequence). CDR3 length: 14 amino acids. Trimming at V came to 0 bases and at J to 2 bases, leaving 1 base not matched to a gene. In nucleotides, the CDR3 is TGTGCCTGGAGTGTACTAGCGGGAACCTACGAGCAGTACTTC. This gives the protein CAWSVLAGTYEQYF.

This clonotype has a handful of counts. The rearrangement uses TRBV6-5 and TRBJ2-7; D not certain. Trimming removed 2 bases at V and 3 bases at J, with 8 bases between. CDR1 and CDR2 from the germline V gene are MNHEY and SVGAGI. The CDR3 spans 13 residues. As DNA, the CDR3 is TGTGCCAGCAGTTACCGGACCGGCTACGAGCAGTACTTC. Its protein product is CASSYRTGYEQYF.

This clonotype was observed at least ten times. The chain carries TRBV11-3 and TRBJ2-7; D might be TRBD1 (5 bases). Germline-derived CDR1 and CDR2 are SGHNT and YENEEA. The V end was cut by 1 base, the J end by 5 bases, with 15 bases between. The CDR3 extends over 15 amino acids. The CDR3 reads CASSLGVAGINEQYF. In nucleotides, the CDR3 is TGTGCCAGCAGCTTAGGTGTGGCAGGGATCAACGAGCAGTACTTC.

J is TRBJ2-7 and V is TRBV20-1; 7 bases align to TRBD2. Germline V gene data show CDR1 as DFQATT and CDR2 as SNEGSKA (reference sequence). The J segment lost 5 bases and the V segment lost 3 bases, leaving 7 bases of the junction unmatched. CDR3 length: 13 residues. CDR3 loop: CSARKGGPDEQYF. The DNA for the CDR3 is TGCAGTGCTAGGAAGGGAGGGCCTGACGAGCAGTACTTC.

V is TRBV27 and J is TRBJ1-2; no definite D call. Germline CDR1 MNHEY, CDR2 SMNVEV (reference sequence). The CDR3 is 12 amino acids. Deletions cut 5 bases from V and 9 bases from J, with 13 bases between. CDR3 in amino acids: CASSQKGLSYTF. The CDR3 nucleotides are TGTGCCAGCAGTCAAAAGGGCTTGAGCTACACCTTC.

The chain recombines TRBV30 with TRBJ2-2; unclear D gene. CDR3 size: 14 residues. CDR1 and CDR2 (germline): GTSNPN, SVGIG (reference sequence). With 0 bases removed from V and 6 bases from J, the gap between germline ends came to 11 bases. CDR3 region: CAWSVSAAAGELFF. DNA of the CDR3: TGTGCCTGGAGTGTGTCTGCGGCGGCCGGGGAGCTGTTTTTT.

This clonotype was picked up many times. This rearrangement joins TRBV28 to TRBJ1-2; D uncertain. The CDR3 contains 15 residues. The germline CDR1 and CDR2 sequences are MDHEN and SYDVKM. V shed 3 bases and J shed 8 bases, with 19 bases lying between them. The CDR3 protein is CASSFGGSLTGGYTF. CDR3 DNA sequence: TGTGCCAGCAGTTTCGGTGGCAGCTTGACCGGCGGCTACACCTTC.

The chain recombines TRBV6-4 with TRBJ1-6; TRBD1 might be the D (5 bases). V was cut by 4 bases and J by 7 bases, with 11 bases left in between. This CDR3 is 14 amino acids long. CDR1 and CDR2 from the germline V gene are MRHNA and SNTAGT. The CDR3 DNA follows: TGTGCCAGCAGTGCGGGGGGAAACAATTCACCCCTCCACTTT. Translation: CASSAGGNNSPLHF.